This note documents a single T cell receptor (beta chain) sequence. These data originate in a study of cytomegalovirus exposure and HLA in healthy donors. The CDR3 loop spans 16 amino acids. V was shortened by 0 bases and J by 2 bases, with 14 bases between the two germline ends. Germline lookup yields CDR1 LGHNA and CDR2 YSLEER. The primer mix had 60 Vbeta and 13 Jbeta primers. Some clones are missing from TCRdb's copy, which holds only in-frame ones; the method was immunoSEQ multiplex PCR. The sample has 90,000 to 130,000 clones, 75% to 80% seen once. The V gene is TRBV4-3, the J gene TRBJ2-7, with a possible D match to TRBD2 (6 bases). Sequenced sample: PBMCs. The sequence was obtained from a woman in her thirties in good health and CMV-seronegative. The CDR3 DNA follows: TGCGCCAGCAGCCAAGATTCAGCGGGCGCTACCTACGAGCAGTACTTC. Translated: CASSQDSAGATYEQYF.